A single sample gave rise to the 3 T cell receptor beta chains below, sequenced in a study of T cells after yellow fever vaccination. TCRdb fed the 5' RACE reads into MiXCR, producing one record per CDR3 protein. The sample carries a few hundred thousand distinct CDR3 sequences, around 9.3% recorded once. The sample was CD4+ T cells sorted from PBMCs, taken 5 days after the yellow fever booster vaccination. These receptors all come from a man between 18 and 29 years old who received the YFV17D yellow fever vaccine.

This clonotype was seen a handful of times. CDR3 coding DNA: TGCGCCAGCAGATCTGTCGGACTAGGTTCCCACAATGAGCAGTTCTTC. Encoded protein: CASRSVGLGSHNEQFF. The V and J genes are TRBV5-1 and TRBJ2-1, with 7 bases lining up with TRBD2. Germline values: CDR1 SGHRS, CDR2 YFSETQ. The CDR3 extends over 16 amino acids. Unmatched junction bases numbered 13, after V lost 5 bases and J lost 5 bases.

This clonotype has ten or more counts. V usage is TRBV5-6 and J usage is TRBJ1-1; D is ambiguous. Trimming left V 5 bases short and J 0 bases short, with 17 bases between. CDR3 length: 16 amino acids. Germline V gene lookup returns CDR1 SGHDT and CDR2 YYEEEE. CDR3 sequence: CASRGLGFQMNTEAFF. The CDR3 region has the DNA TGTGCCAGCAGGGGTCTGGGGTTTCAAATGAACACTGAAGCTTTCTTT.

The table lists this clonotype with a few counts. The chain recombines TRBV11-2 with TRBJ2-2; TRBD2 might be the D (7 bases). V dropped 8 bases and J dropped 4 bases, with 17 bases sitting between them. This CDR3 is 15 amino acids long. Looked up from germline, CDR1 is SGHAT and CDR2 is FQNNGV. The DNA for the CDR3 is TGTGCCAGCCACTTCCTCGGGGGGCTCACCGGGGAGCTGTTTTTT. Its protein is CASHFLGGLTGELFF.